The 5 T cell receptor beta chains in this list originate from one sample, sequenced in a study of control samples from healthy donors and cancer patients. The data were produced by immunoSEQ multiplex PCR, yet TCRdb's version contains in-frame clones alone and is incomplete. Here the sample spans roughly 130,000 clones, less than 95% being singletons. The sample was blood. These receptors originate from a man aged 18 to 30 in good health.

The chain joins TRBV5-1 to TRBJ2-4; no firm D call. The CDR3 has 13 amino acids. The ends were cut back, 0 bases at V and 6 bases at J, with 7 bases in the middle. Germline V gene data show CDR1 as SGHRS and CDR2 as YFSETQ. The chain's CDR3 is CASSLGSLNIQYF. The CDR3 nucleotides are TGCGCCAGCAGCTTGGGGTCTCTAAACATTCAGTACTTC.

This clone was recorded once. The chain couples TRBV7-9 to TRBJ1-6; TRBD1 agrees at 9 bases. The V gene end was trimmed by 6 bases and the J gene end by 5 bases; junction bases not matched to a gene: 5. Germline values: CDR1 SEHNR, CDR2 FQNEAQ (reference sequence). The CDR3 spans 15 residues. The DNA for the CDR3 is TGTGCCAGCAGGCTCCGGGACAGGGATAATTCACCCCTCCACTTT. Its translation is CASRLRDRDNSPLHF. Supplemented by reference TRBV7-9 and TRBJ1-6, the full variable domain reads DTGVSQNPRHKITKRGQNVTFRCDPISEHNRLYWYRQTLGQGPEFLTYFQNEAQLEKSRLLSDRFSAERPKGSFSTLEIQRTEQGDSAMYLCASRLRDRDNSPLHFGNGTRLTVT.

The chain uses TRBV5-4 and TRBJ2-1, with 9 bases aligning to TRBD1. Germline trimming cut 0 bases from V and 7 bases from J; bases unmatched to any gene: 8. Germline CDR1 reads SGHNT; CDR2 reads YYREEE (reference sequence). CDR3 size: 16 residues. The CDR3 here is CASSLAEGTGTNEQFF. In nucleotides, the CDR3 is TGTGCCAGCAGCTTGGCCGAAGGGACAGGGACGAATGAGCAGTTCTTC. The variable domain in full, with the rest retrieved from reference TRBV5-4 and TRBJ2-1, is ETGVTQSPTHLIKTRGQQVTLRCSSQSGHNTVSWYQQALGQGPQFIFQYYREEENGRGNFPPRFSGLQFPNYSSELNVNALELDDSALYLCASSLAEGTGTNEQFFGPGTRLTVL.

V and J are TRBV15 and TRBJ1-4, with 7 bases matching TRBD1. Germline CDR1 LNHNV, CDR2 YYDKDF (reference sequence). The CDR3 loop spans 15 amino acids. Unmatched junction bases numbered 9, after V lost 5 bases and J lost 6 bases. CDR3 residues: CATSLTTGTYEKLFF. For the CDR3, the DNA is TGTGCCACCAGCTTAACGACAGGGACGTATGAAAAACTGTTTTTT.

The chain has TRBV30 and TRBJ1-6; 7 nucleotides line up with TRBD1. The CDR3 has 15 residues. Trimming took 2 bases from V and 7 from J; bases not matched to a gene: 8. Germline V gene data show CDR1 as GTSNPN and CDR2 as SVGIG (reference sequence). CDR3 loop: CAWSPIGQANSPLHF. Written as DNA, the CDR3 is TGTGCCTGGAGTCCAATCGGACAGGCCAATTCACCCCTCCACTTT.